This is a list of T cell receptor beta chains from one sample in a study of human T cells and chemical hapten exposure. TCRdb analysed the RACE reads with MiXCR anew, one entry per CDR3 protein. The sample records a few hundred thousand distinct CDR3 sequences, around 5.5% being singletons. Sequences were derived from whole blood, sampled in connection with sensitization to the hapten diphenylcyclopropenone (DPC). The source of these receptors is a woman aged 18-29 years with alopecia areata. Some clones in this sample may be carry-over from other donors' samples. Each CDR3 is given with its conserved first and last residue. The D gene is left open where the match is weak. The size entry is marked missing in some rows and otherwise reads once, few, many or a size class.

clone_size,j_call,v_call,d_call,cdr3_aa,cdr3_nt
few,TRBJ1-4,TRBV29-1,.,CSAAQGTSNEKLFF,TGCAGCGCCGCCCAGGGGACAAGTAATGAAAAACTGTTTTTT
many,TRBJ1-2,TRBV12-3/TRBV12-4,.,CASRGSWEGRTLHGYTF,TGTGCCAGCAGGGGAAGCTGGGAGGGCAGAACCCTTCATGGCTACACCTTC
many,TRBJ2-3,TRBV29-1,.,CSVEDSYTDTQYF,TGCAGCGTTGAAGATTCGTACACAGATACGCAGTATTTT
few,TRBJ2-7,TRBV6-5,TRBD1,CASSKPSGQGTYEQYF,TGTGCCAGCAGTAAACCTTCGGGACAGGGGACCTACGAGCAGTACTTC
.,TRBJ2-7,TRBV10-3,TRBD1,CAISESQGPSEQYF,TGTGCCATCAGTGAGTCACAGGGGCCGAGCGAGCAGTACTTC
few,TRBJ2-6,TRBV20-1,.,CSARNVAGELRANVLTF,TGCAGTGCTAGAAACGTAGCTGGGGAACTGAGGGCCAACGTCCTGACTTTC
many,TRBJ2-1,TRBV11-1,.,CASGGQSSYNEQFF,TGTGCCAGCGGAGGACAGAGCTCCTACAATGAGCAGTTCTTC
.,TRBJ1-1,TRBV3-1,TRBD1,CATAGQGARVTEAFF,TGTGCCACCGCAGGACAGGGGGCGCGAGTCACTGAAGCTTTCTTT
many,TRBJ2-5,TRBV12-3/TRBV12-4,.,CAIQRTYQETQYF,TGTGCCATCCAAAGAACGTACCAAGAGACCCAGTACTTC
.,TRBJ2-7,TRBV5-1,.,CASSSPGTLGNERYF,TGCGCCAGCAGCTCACCCGGGACGCTCGGGAACGAGCGGTACTTC
many,TRBJ2-1,TRBV27,.,CASSARGGSGQFF,TGTGCCAGCAGCGCCCGGGGCGGGTCGGGTCAGTTCTTC
few,TRBJ1-5,TRBV12-3/TRBV12-4,TRBD1,CASSLRDRAPIRNQPQHF,TGTGCCAGCAGTCTCCGGGACAGGGCACCTATACGCAATCAGCCCCAGCATTTT
.,TRBJ2-1,TRBV6-4,.,CASPEKRSYNEQFF,TGTGCCAGCCCAGAGAAGCGGTCTTACAATGAGCAGTTCTTC
few,TRBJ1-4,TRBV7-6,TRBD1,CASSLNLLGDRLNEKLFF,TGTGCCAGCAGCTTAAATCTCCTGGGGGACAGACTTAATGAAAAACTGTTTTTT
.,TRBJ2-1,TRBV6-5,TRBD2,CASSSGTSFYNEQFF,TGTGCCAGCAGTTCCGGGACTAGCTTCTACAATGAGCAGTTCTTC
.,TRBJ2-3,TRBV7-9,.,CASSLTSSSFTDTQYF,TGTGCCAGCAGCTTAACCAGCAGCTCCTTCACAGATACGCAGTATTTT
.,TRBJ2-3,TRBV18,.,CASSPDHTDTQYF,TGTGCCAGCTCACCCGACCACACAGATACGCAGTATTTT
few,TRBJ2-3,TRBV29-1,TRBD2,CSVGGGDTQYF,TGCAGCGTCGGGGGGGGAGATACGCAGTATTTT
many,TRBJ2-5,TRBV5-1,.,CASRAGSTETQYF,TGCGCCAGTAGGGCGGGCAGTACGGAGACCCAGTACTTC
.,TRBJ2-2,TRBV9,TRBD1,CASSVAGTANTGELFF,TGTGCCAGCAGCGTAGCAGGGACAGCGAACACCGGGGAGCTGTTTTTT
few,TRBJ2-7,TRBV3-1,TRBD2,CASSQRAGPYEQYF,TGTGCCAGCAGCCAGAGAGCGGGGCCCTACGAGCAGTACTTC
many,TRBJ2-5,TRBV5-4,.,CASSPDKETQYF,TGTGCCAGCAGCCCCGATAAAGAGACCCAGTACTTC
.,TRBJ2-5,TRBV27,TRBD1,CASQTLTGDETQYF,TGTGCCAGCCAAACCCTTACAGGGGACGAGACCCAGTACTTC
few,TRBJ1-1,TRBV4-3,.,CASSPSRAVVTEAFF,TGCGCCAGCAGCCCTAGCCGGGCAGTCGTGACTGAAGCTTTCTTT
.,TRBJ2-7,TRBV28,.,CASIIYEQYF,TGTGCCAGCATTATCTACGAGCAGTACTTC
.,TRBJ1-1,TRBV5-8,.,CASSLVPQRTEAFF,TGTGCCAGCAGCTTGGTACCCCAGAGGACTGAAGCTTTCTTT
many,TRBJ1-1,TRBV7-9,TRBD1,CASSLEQGVGLNTEAFF,TGTGCCAGCAGCTTGGAACAGGGGGTCGGCCTGAACACTGAAGCTTTCTTT
many,TRBJ2-5,TRBV5-1,.,CASSWGDTGMVTQYF,TGCGCCAGCAGCTGGGGAGACACGGGGATGGTGACCCAGTACTTC
few,TRBJ2-3,TRBV6-5,TRBD2,CASSLRTSGGSDTQYF,TGTGCCAGCAGTCTGCGGACTAGCGGGGGTTCGGATACGCAGTATTTT
few,TRBJ2-3,TRBV7-2,.,CASTRGHQTDTQYF,TGTGCCAGCACTAGGGGTCACCAAACAGATACGCAGTATTTT
.,TRBJ2-3,TRBV10-3,.,CAISEGLMRTDTQYF,TGTGCCATCAGTGAGGGACTGATGAGGACAGATACGCAGTATTTT
few,TRBJ2-1,TRBV7-2,TRBD2,CASSLAARLAGSSYNEQFF,TGTGCCAGCAGCTTAGCCGCCCGACTAGCGGGAAGCTCCTACAATGAGCAGTTCTTC
many,TRBJ1-2,TRBV6-5,TRBD1,CASRPRDRFNYGYTF,TGTGCCAGCAGACCCCGGGACAGGTTTAACTATGGCTACACCTTC
many,TRBJ1-6,TRBV20-1,.,CSARGGRVDSPLHF,TGCAGTGCTAGAGGAGGAAGAGTAGATTCACCCCTCCACTTT
many,TRBJ2-1,TRBV2,.,CASSVGTGNNEQFF,TGTGCCAGCAGTGTGGGGACCGGGAACAATGAGCAGTTCTTC
few,TRBJ1-2,TRBV5-1,.,CASSLILNLTNYGYTF,TGCGCCAGCAGCTTAATATTGAACCTCACTAACTATGGCTACACCTTC
many,TRBJ2-1,TRBV28,.,CASSHLGDSAYNEQFF,TGTGCCAGCAGTCATCTAGGTGATAGCGCCTACAATGAGCAGTTCTTC
few,TRBJ1-1,TRBV20-1,.,CSARPAGVPTEAFF,TGCAGTGCTCGCCCCGCCGGGGTTCCCACTGAAGCTTTCTTT
many,TRBJ1-5,TRBV20-1,TRBD1,CSARGGTVNQPQHF,TGCAGTGCTAGAGGGGGGACAGTTAATCAGCCCCAGCATTTT